The clone carrying this T cell receptor beta chain has more than one count but fewer than ten. Antigen: not known. One entry per CDR3 protein, called by TCRdb with MiXCR from the RT-PCR reads. The repertoire holds approximately 680,000 distinct CDR3 sequences, more than 15% seen once, with around a tenth in the top ten. This CDR3 contains 16 residues. Trimming removed 6 bases from V and 0 bases from J, with 15 bases in between. The data were obtained in a study of response to subunit inactivated influenza vaccine. General observations from the study: Authors suggested each seasonal flu vaccination may recruit only limited numbers of new T cells.

This TCR derives from a man aged 45 to 65 who received an inactivated influenza vaccine. V usage is TRBV12-3 or TRBV12-4 and J usage is TRBJ2-1; D is unresolved. Material: PBMCs from blood, obtained 12 days after vaccination. CDR3 DNA: TGTGCCAGCAGGGCGATTACGACGAGCTCCTACAATGAGCAGTTCTTC. The encoded protein is CASRAITTSSYNEQFF.